Sequencing of this T cell receptor (beta chain) was carried out in a study of blood T cell repertoires in COVID-19. For the study at large: Researchers got acute and convalescent COVID-19 samples from the United States, Italy and Spain. T cells, B-cell-depleted T cells, or PBMCs supplied cDNA or gDNA.

Germline assignment: CDR1 MNHEY and CDR2 SMNVEV (reference sequence). This CDR3 contains 13 residues. V lost 5 bases and J lost 1, with 8 bases in between. Original handling: Amplification with reference gene primers provided the estimates of nucleated cell counts. TCRdb's table, derived via immunoSEQ multiplex PCR, lists solely in-frame clones and lacks some. V and J calls and clone size come straight from that table; D and trimming were deduced from the DNA. In the table there are around 68,000 clones, less than 85% of which are singletons. This clonotype originated in an elderly man with active COVID-19. This chain links TRBV27 with TRBJ1-1, with D possibly matching TRBD1 (5 bases). The sequencing input was peripheral blood. Written as DNA, the CDR3 is TGTGCCAGCAGTAGGCAGGGGAACACTGAAGCTTTCTTT. Translating it yields CASSRQGNTEAFF.